The rows below give T cell receptor beta chains drawn from one sample of a study of cytomegalovirus exposure and HLA in healthy donors. The method was immunoSEQ multiplex PCR; TCRdb's version includes in-frame clones alone and lacks a portion of them. The sample lists tens of thousands of clones; roughly 63% were seen once. The sample was PBMCs. The receptor source for this set is a man aged 30-40 years in good health and CMV-seropositive. CDR3s include the opening cysteine and the closing phenylalanine or tryptophan. D genes are given only for firm matches. Only part of the rows carry a size: once, few, many, or a class if the clone is expanded.

once	TRBD2	TRBV7-2	TRBJ2-1	CASSSRFGTSRNEQFF	TGTGCCAGCAGCTCCCGCTTCGGGACTAGTAGGAATGAGCAGTTCTTC
-	-	TRBV5-4	TRBJ2-3	CASSFLTDTQYF	TGTGCCAGCAGCTTCCTAACAGATACGCAGTATTTT
few	TRBD2	TRBV5-1	TRBJ2-7	CASSLVAGVVEQYF	TGCGCCAGCAGCTTGGTAGCGGGGGTGGTCGAGCAGTACTTC
-	-	TRBV10-3	TRBJ2-7	CAISDLQGGEQYF	TGTGCCATCAGTGATCTTCAGGGGGGCGAGCAGTACTTC
-	-	TRBV7-9	TRBJ2-1	CASSWAWPVAGIREQFF	TGTGCCAGCAGCTGGGCGTGGCCGGTTGCCGGTATCAGGGAGCAGTTCTTC
-	-	TRBV4-1	TRBJ2-7	CASSPGTNYEQYF	TGCGCCAGCAGCCCTGGGACAAATTACGAGCAGTACTTC
-	-	TRBV4-2	TRBJ2-3	CASSQEWGDGDTQYF	TGTGCCAGCAGCCAAGAGTGGGGAGATGGAGATACGCAGTATTTT
-	TRBD2	TRBV7-3	TRBJ2-3	CASSLAGGGGSDTQYF	TGTGCCAGCAGCTTGGCGGGCGGGGGTGGTTCAGATACGCAGTATTTT
-	-	TRBV7-9	TRBJ2-3	CASSPSTDTQYF	TGTGCCAGCAGCCCGAGCACAGATACGCAGTATTTT
-	-	TRBV19	TRBJ1-1	CASSIAGGANTEAFF	TGTGCCAGTAGTATAGCTGGGGGCGCGAACACTGAAGCTTTCTTT
-	-	TRBV7-9	TRBJ1-4	CASRGHRAQEKLFF	TGTGCCAGCAGGGGCCACAGGGCACAAGAAAAACTGTTTTTT
medium-sized	TRBD2	TRBV7-8	TRBJ2-6	CASNTREWGGANVLTF	TGTGCCAGCAACACGCGGGAGTGGGGTGGGGCCAACGTCCTGACTTTC
few	TRBD1	TRBV11-3	TRBJ2-7	CASSSGQGPQYF	TGTGCCAGCAGCTCGGGACAGGGTCCGCAGTACTTC
-	TRBD1	TRBV5-1	TRBJ1-1	CASSGQGAPGPEAFF	TGCGCCAGCAGCGGACAGGGGGCGCCAGGCCCTGAAGCTTTCTTT
-	-	TRBV27	TRBJ2-7	CASSPDRKSSYEQYF	TGTGCCAGCAGTCCCGACAGGAAGAGCTCCTACGAGCAGTACTTC
-	TRBD2	TRBV19	TRBJ2-3	CASSIAFLQTSGRWTDTQYF	TGTGCCAGTAGTATAGCTTTCCTCCAGACTAGCGGGAGATGGACAGATACGCAGTATTTT
few	-	TRBV28	TRBJ1-6	CASSGQSSYNSPLHF	TGTGCCAGCAGTGGGCAGAGCTCCTATAATTCACCCCTCCACTTT
once	TRBD2	TRBV7-9	TRBJ2-7	CASRTSGGPYEQYF	TGTGCCAGCAGAACCAGCGGGGGTCCCTACGAGCAGTACTTC
-	TRBD1	TRBV6-5	TRBJ1-6	CASSPGTGYNSPLHF	TGTGCCAGCAGTCCCGGGACAGGATATAATTCACCCCTCCACTTT
-	TRBD1	TRBV28	TRBJ2-1	CASEGTGGQFF	TGTGCCAGCGAGGGGACAGGGGGGCAGTTCTTC
-	TRBD1	TRBV6-1	TRBJ1-2	CASLLGQAAGYTF	TGTGCCAGCCTACTAGGACAGGCGGCTGGCTACACCTTC
-	TRBD1	TRBV27	TRBJ1-1	CASSAGQGDTEAFF	TGTGCCAGCAGCGCGGGACAGGGAGACACTGAAGCTTTCTTT
-	TRBD1	TRBV9	TRBJ1-1	CASSVARGQVLNTEAFF	TGTGCCAGCAGCGTAGCTCGGGGACAGGTGCTGAACACTGAAGCTTTCTTT
-	-	TRBV30	TRBJ1-1	CAWRRYTTTEAFF	TGTGCCTGGAGGCGGTATACAACGACTGAAGCTTTCTTT
few	TRBD1	TRBV5-1	TRBJ2-1	CASSSKTGPTDEQFF	TGCGCCAGCAGCTCGAAGACAGGGCCCACGGATGAGCAGTTCTTC
-	-	TRBV30	TRBJ1-2	CAWSVAGDTGYTF	TGTGCCTGGAGTGTGGCAGGGGATACGGGCTACACCTTC
-	-	TRBV19	TRBJ2-2	CASSIVAGALNTGELFF	TGTGCCAGTAGTATAGTTGCGGGGGCCTTGAACACCGGGGAGCTGTTTTTT